This TCR beta chain was sequenced for a study of CD8 T cells in ankylosing spondylitis. Each CDR3 protein is one row after TCRdb ran MiXCR on the 5' RACE reads. The repertoire consists of around 490,000 distinct CDR3 sequences, with 5.3% occurring once and the leading ten covering around 3.5%. This clonotype was counted ten times or more. Its antigen is undetermined. The V and J ends lost 3 bases and 5 bases respectively, with 6 bases between them. The CDR3 extends over 12 amino acids. Germline values: CDR1 KGHDR, CDR2 SFDVKD. Broader study findings: Ankylosing spondylitis blood appeared to carry a characteristic TCR beta motif of roughly eight highly homologous variants.

Sequencing input: blood, either unsorted or a sorted T cell fraction (not recorded which). This clonotype was sampled from a male donor with ankylosing spondylitis. The chain employs TRBV24-1 and TRBJ1-2; no clear D gene. The CDR3 spells CATSDPLYGYTF. CDR3 in DNA: TGTGCCACCAGTGATCCCCTATATGGCTACACCTTC.